The next 25 T cell receptor beta chains were all read from a single sample in a study of shared clonotypes between healthy human individuals. Measured with immunoSEQ multiplex PCR; TCRdb has only the in-frame clones, and not every one. The profile covers approximately 500,000 clones, with about 96% appearing a single time and about 0.064% taken by the ten largest. Sequencing input: naive CD4+ T cells sorted from blood. Subset: CD45RA+ positively selected. These receptors originate from a woman aged 25-40 years in good health.

This clone appeared a single time. V gene TRBV11-2 combines with J gene TRBJ1-3; D may be TRBD1 (6 bases). V dropped 1 base and J dropped 0 bases, with 13 bases sitting between them. CDR1 SGHAT and CDR2 FQNNGV come from the germline V gene. The CDR3 extends over 17 amino acids. The CDR3 DNA reads as TGTGCCAGCAGCTTAGGTGGGGGCCCCCGCTCTGGAAACACCATATATTTT. Translation: CASSLGGGPRSGNTIYF.

The chain is built from TRBV14 and TRBJ2-7, with D perhaps TRBD1 (6 bases). The germline V gene encodes CDR1 SGHDN and CDR2 FVKESK. The ends were cut back, 4 bases at V and 0 bases at J, with 13 bases in the middle. The CDR3 consists of 15 residues. CDR3 sequence reads: CASSLLQGTSYEQYF. DNA for the CDR3: TGTGCCAGCAGCCTACTACAGGGAACCTCCTACGAGCAGTACTTC. The full variable domain, rest sourced from reference TRBV14 and TRBJ2-7, is EAGVTQFPSHSVIEKGQTVTLRCDPISGHDNLYWYRRVMGKEIKFLLHFVKESKQDESGMPNNRFLAERTGGTYSTLKVQPAELEDSGVYFCASSLLQGTSYEQYFGPGTRLTVT.

The chain is built from TRBV28 and TRBJ2-5; D ambiguous. Germline V gives CDR1 MDHEN, CDR2 SYDVKM. V dropped 5 bases and J dropped 10 bases, with 11 bases sitting between them. The CDR3 covers 11 residues. The CDR3 spells CASSTAYGQYF. CDR3 bases: TGTGCCAGCAGTACAGCGTATGGCCAGTACTTC.

As regards this clone: This specimen includes other DNA sequences encoding the same CDR3. The chain couples TRBV2 to TRBJ2-6, with D possibly TRBD1 on 6 matching bases. The CDR3 sequence is 15 residues long. Germline V lookup: CDR1 SNHLY, CDR2 FYNNEI. Trimming left V 6 bases short and J 0 bases short, with 9 bases between. The CDR3 is CASRGQSSGANVLTF. Written as DNA, the CDR3 is TGTGCCAGCAGAGGACAGAGCTCTGGGGCCAACGTCCTGACTTTC.

The V gene is TRBV5-1, the J gene TRBJ2-2, with D hard to call. The V gene lost 4 bases and the J gene lost 1 base, with 5 bases spanning the gap. The CDR3 sequence is 13 residues long. Germline V CDR1 and CDR2: SGHRS, YFSETQ. The CDR3 DNA is TGCGCCAGCAGCCCACAGAACACCGGGGAGCTGTTTTTT. This codes for CASSPQNTGELFF.

This chain uses TRBV7-9 with TRBJ2-7; TRBD1 is a possible D gene (5 bases). Germline CDR1 is SEHNR and CDR2 is FQNEAQ (reference sequence). This CDR3 has 13 amino acids. Trimming stripped 5 bases from V and 3 bases from J, with 11 bases between. CDR3 protein: CASSNDQGYEQYF. The CDR3 region has the DNA TGTGCCAGCAGCAATGACCAGGGCTACGAGCAGTACTTC.

The chain links TRBV5-1 to TRBJ2-2, with TRBD2 matching over 11 bases. The CDR3 is 16 residues long. V trimming: 6 bases; J trimming: 6 bases; junction bases outside the gene matches: 10. CDR1 SGHRS and CDR2 YFSETQ come from the germline V gene. CDR3 loop: CASTRTSGLKAGELFF. The CDR3 DNA reads TGCGCCAGCACCAGGACTAGCGGGTTGAAGGCCGGGGAGCTGTTTTTT. Full variable domain (rest looked up from reference TRBV5-1 and TRBJ2-2): KAGVTQTPRYLIKTRGQQVTLSCSPISGHRSVSWYQQTPGQGLQFLFEYFSETQRNKGNFPGRFSGRQFSNSRSEMNVSTLELGDSALYLCASTRTSGLKAGELFFGEGSRLTVL.

This chain links TRBV10-1 with TRBJ2-1; tentatively, D is TRBD2 (6 bases). The length of the CDR3 is 16 residues. The germline CDR1 and CDR2 sequences are WNHNN and SYGVQD (reference sequence). V lost 2 bases and J 7 bases, leaving 18 bases between the germline ends. The CDR3 reads CASSETSGHGLNEQFF. CDR3 nucleotides: TGCGCCAGCAGTGAGACAAGCGGGCATGGCCTAAATGAGCAGTTCTTC.

This chain links TRBV6-1 with TRBJ2-7; 11 nucleotides align to TRBD2. The CDR3 runs 17 residues. Germline CDR1 MNHNS, CDR2 SASEGT. V was clipped by 2 bases and J by 2 bases; unmatched bases: 8. This chain's CDR3 is CASSEYVAGLAAYEQYF. CDR3 DNA: TGTGCCAGCAGTGAATATGTTGCGGGACTAGCGGCCTACGAGCAGTACTTC.

This clone was recorded once. The chain uses TRBV9 and TRBJ2-5; 9 bases fit TRBD2. The CDR3 spans 18 residues. Trimming at V came to 2 bases and at J to 2 bases, leaving 13 bases not matched to a gene. Germline values: CDR1 SGDLS, CDR2 YYNGEE. The CDR3 loop reads CASSVTGAGGPRQETQYF. The CDR3 region has the DNA TGTGCCAGCAGCGTCACGGGGGCGGGAGGGCCCCGGCAAGAGACCCAGTACTTC.

The V gene is TRBV27, the J gene TRBJ2-7, with 13 bases lining up with TRBD2. Germline CDR1 and CDR2: MNHEY and SMNVEV (reference sequence). This CDR3 has 16 amino acids. V lost 6 bases and J lost 0; bases outside the gene matches: 5. The CDR3 reads CASSRRTSGSSYEQYF. DNA of the CDR3: TGTGCCAGCAGCCGGAGGACTAGCGGGAGCTCCTACGAGCAGTACTTC.

The chain has TRBV19 and TRBJ2-1; 8 positions agree with TRBD2. The CDR3 spans 18 residues. Germline CDR1 LNHDA, CDR2 SQIVND (reference sequence). V trimming: 4 bases; J trimming: 6 bases; junction bases outside the gene matches: 17. CDR3 sequence: CASSKAGPGGPGINEQFF. In DNA, the CDR3 is TGTGCCAGTAGTAAGGCTGGACCGGGAGGGCCGGGAATCAATGAGCAGTTCTTC.

The chain carries TRBV7-9 and TRBJ1-4; TRBD1 aligns across 12 bases. Germline V gene data show CDR1 as SEHNR and CDR2 as FQNEAQ (reference sequence). The ends lost 5 bases at V and 7 bases at J; junction bases unmatched: 5. The CDR3 runs 15 residues. CDR3 sequence: CASSLKGQGAEKLFF. CDR3 DNA: TGTGCCAGCAGCCTTAAGGGACAGGGGGCTGAAAAACTGTTTTTT.

The CDR3 DNA sequence: TGTGCCAGTAGTAGCAGGGGTGGCGAGCAGTACTTC. It encodes CASSSRGGEQYF. The chain joins TRBV19 to TRBJ2-7, with D possibly matching TRBD1 (6 bases). There are 12 residues in the CDR3. Per the germline V gene, CDR1 is LNHDA and CDR2 is SQIVND (reference sequence). Trimming took 4 bases from V and 6 from J, leaving 10 bases between them.

The chain joins TRBV27 to TRBJ2-3; D may be TRBD2 (6 bases). Germline CDR1 MNHEY, CDR2 SMNVEV (reference sequence). This CDR3 is 16 amino acids long. The ends were cut back, 6 bases at V and 8 bases at J, with 24 bases in the middle. The CDR3 region has the DNA TGTGCCAGCAGAGTCCAGGCGGGATATTCGAGAGTTACGCAGTATTTT. The encoded protein is CASRVQAGYSRVTQYF.

The J gene is TRBJ2-5, the V gene TRBV10-2; 9 bases match TRBD2. The J segment lost 2 bases and the V segment lost 2 bases, leaving 3 bases of the junction unmatched. The CDR3 runs to 15 residues. Germline V CDR1 and CDR2: WSHSY, SAAADI. The CDR3 bases are TGCGCCAGCAGTGAGACTAGCGGGCCGCAAGAGACCCAGTACTTC. Translation gives CASSETSGPQETQYF.

V and J are TRBV28 and TRBJ2-7; TRBD2 might be the D (6 bases). This CDR3 contains 16 residues. The germline CDR1 and CDR2 sequences are MDHEN and SYDVKM. V shed 4 bases and J shed 6 bases, with 22 bases lying between them. The CDR3 nucleotides are TGTGCCAGCAGTTCCGGTCGGGGGTTCTACTATGCCGAGCAGTACTTC. Encoded protein: CASSSGRGFYYAEQYF.

V and J are TRBV27 and TRBJ2-5, with a weak D call TRBD2 (6 bases). This CDR3 has 14 residues. Between the trimmed V and J ends, which lost 10 bases and 4 bases, there was a span of 19 bases. Germline loops: CDR1 MNHEY, CDR2 SMNVEV (reference sequence). In nucleotides, the CDR3 is TGTGCCACCTCGGAACTCCGGCGGGGAGAGACCCAGTACTTC. Its translation is CATSELRRGETQYF.

J is TRBJ1-2 and V is TRBV28, with D uncertain. The germline CDR1 and CDR2 sequences are MDHEN and SYDVKM. The CDR3 is 11 amino acids. Trimming removed 6 bases at V and 8 bases at J, with 10 bases between. The DNA for the CDR3 is TGTGCCAGCAGACAAGGTGCCGGCTACACCTTC. Its protein product is CASRQGAGYTF.

This clone was seen a single time. The genes are TRBV5-4 and TRBJ2-7; 9 bases agree with TRBD2. Germline V CDR1 and CDR2: SGHNT, YYREEE (reference sequence). The ends lost 4 bases at V and 4 bases at J; junction bases unmatched: 12. The CDR3 contains 16 residues. CDR3 sequence: CASSNVAGALRYEQYF. The CDR3 nucleotides read TGTGCCAGCAGCAACGTAGCGGGAGCTCTTCGGTACGAGCAGTACTTC.

The J gene is TRBJ2-5, the V gene TRBV28; 7 bases map to TRBD2. Germline CDR1 MDHEN, CDR2 SYDVKM. Losses at the gene ends were 3 bases for V and 11 bases for J; bases not matched to a gene: 15. The CDR3 is 15 amino acids. In DNA form, the CDR3 reads TGTGCCAGCAGTTTGTCCCTGGCGGGAGTAATCGCGCAGTACTTC. Its translation is CASSLSLAGVIAQYF.

V gene TRBV28 combines with J gene TRBJ2-1, with 13 positions matching TRBD2. The CDR3 loop spans 18 amino acids. Losses at the gene ends were 5 bases for V and 9 bases for J; bases not matched to a gene: 16. CDR1 and CDR2 (germline): MDHEN, SYDVKM. CDR3 DNA sequence: TGTGCCAGCAGTCCCTGGGGACTAGCGGGAAGGGCTATGGGTGAGCAGTTCTTC. This encodes CASSPWGLAGRAMGEQFF.

The rearrangement joins TRBV4-1 to TRBJ2-5, with unresolved D. Germline CDR1 reads MGHRA; CDR2 reads YSYEKL. Trimming left V 0 bases short and J 4 bases short, with 6 bases between. The CDR3 runs 13 residues. The CDR3 is CASSQDHRETQYF. For the CDR3, the DNA is TGCGCCAGCAGCCAAGATCATCGAGAGACCCAGTACTTC.

The chain uses TRBV28 and TRBJ2-3; TRBD2 agrees at 8 bases. Germline V CDR1 and CDR2: MDHEN, SYDVKM. The trim removed 1 base at V and 1 base at J, leaving 10 bases unmatched. The CDR3 covers 18 residues. The CDR3 loop reads CASSLLGTRSYGTDTQYF. As DNA, the CDR3 is TGTGCCAGCAGTTTATTAGGGACTAGGAGCTACGGCACAGATACGCAGTATTTT. The whole variable domain, remainder taken from reference TRBV28 and TRBJ2-3, is DVKVTQSSRYLVKRTGEKVFLECVQDMDHENMFWYRQDPGLGLRLIYFSYDVKMKEKGDIPEGYSVSREKKERFSLILESASTNQTSMYLCASSLLGTRSYGTDTQYFGPGTRLTVL.

V and J are TRBV11-2 and TRBJ2-6; weak D call: TRBD2 (5 bases). Per germline, CDR1 SGHAT and CDR2 FQNNGV. Trimming stripped 11 bases from V and 2 bases from J, with 16 bases between. This CDR3 is 15 amino acids long. The CDR3 DNA follows: TGTGCCGTGGGCGGGTTAAGGCCTGGGGCCAACGTCCTGACTTTC. This codes for CAVGGLRPGANVLTF.